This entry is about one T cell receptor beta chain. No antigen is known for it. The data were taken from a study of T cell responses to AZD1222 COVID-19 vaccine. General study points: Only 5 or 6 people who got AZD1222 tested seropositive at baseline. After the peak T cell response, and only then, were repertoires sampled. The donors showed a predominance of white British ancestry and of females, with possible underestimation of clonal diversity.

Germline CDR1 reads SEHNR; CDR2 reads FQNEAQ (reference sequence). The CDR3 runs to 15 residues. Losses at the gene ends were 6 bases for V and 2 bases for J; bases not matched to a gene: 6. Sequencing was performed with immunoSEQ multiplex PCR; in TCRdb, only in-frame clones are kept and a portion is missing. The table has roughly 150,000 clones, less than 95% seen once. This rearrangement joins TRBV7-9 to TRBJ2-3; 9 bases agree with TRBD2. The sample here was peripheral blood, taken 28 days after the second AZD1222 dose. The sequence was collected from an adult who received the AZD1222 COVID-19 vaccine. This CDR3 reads CASRHLAGPTDTQYF. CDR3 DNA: TGTGCCAGCAGGCACCTAGCGGGACCCACAGATACGCAGTATTTT.